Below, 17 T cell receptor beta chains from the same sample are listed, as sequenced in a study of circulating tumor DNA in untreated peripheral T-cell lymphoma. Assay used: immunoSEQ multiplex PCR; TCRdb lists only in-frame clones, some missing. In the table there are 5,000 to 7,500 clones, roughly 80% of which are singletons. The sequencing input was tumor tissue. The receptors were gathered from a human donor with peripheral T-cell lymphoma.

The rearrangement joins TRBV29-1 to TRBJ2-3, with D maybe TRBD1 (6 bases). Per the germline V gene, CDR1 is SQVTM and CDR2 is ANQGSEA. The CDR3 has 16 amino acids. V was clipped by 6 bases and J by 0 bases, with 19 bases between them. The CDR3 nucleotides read TGCAGCGTAAGGTTCACCGGACAGAGAAGCACAGATACGCAGTATTTT. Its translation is CSVRFTGQRSTDTQYF.

The CDR3 spells CASSSGQGGVWGGLWEKLFF. The CDR3 bases are TGTGCCAGCAGTTCCGGACAGGGGGGAGTCTGGGGTGGGCTTTGGGAAAAACTGTTTTTT. This chain links TRBV28 with TRBJ1-4, with 10 bases lining up with TRBD1. V lost 4 bases, J lost 8 bases, and 22 bases stayed unmatched. The CDR3 length is 20 residues. Germline values: CDR1 MDHEN, CDR2 SYDVKM.

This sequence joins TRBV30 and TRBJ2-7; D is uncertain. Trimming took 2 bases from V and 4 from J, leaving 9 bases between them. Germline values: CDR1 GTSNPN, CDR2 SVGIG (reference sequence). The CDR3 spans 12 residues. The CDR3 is CAWSSRTYEQYF. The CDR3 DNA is TGTGCCTGGAGTTCTAGGACGTACGAGCAGTACTTC.

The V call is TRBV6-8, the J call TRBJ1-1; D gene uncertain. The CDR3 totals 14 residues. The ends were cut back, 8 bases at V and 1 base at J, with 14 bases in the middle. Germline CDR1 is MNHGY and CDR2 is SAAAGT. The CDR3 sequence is CASYAEVENTEAFF. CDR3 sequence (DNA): TGTGCCAGCTACGCAGAAGTAGAGAACACTGAAGCTTTCTTT.

Written as DNA, the CDR3 is TGCGCCAGCAGCTGGACCACGCGGGGGAATTCACCCCTCCACTTT. Its translation is CASSWTTRGNSPLHF. The chain employs TRBV5-1 and TRBJ1-6; weak D call: TRBD1 (5 bases). Trimming stripped 3 bases from V and 7 bases from J, with 14 bases between. The germline V gene has CDR1 SGHRS and CDR2 YFSETQ. The CDR3 totals 15 residues. Full variable domain (missing parts from reference TRBV5-1 and TRBJ1-6): KAGVTQTPRYLIKTRGQQVTLSCSPISGHRSVSWYQQTPGQGLQFLFEYFSETQRNKGNFPGRFSGRQFSNSRSEMNVSTLELGDSALYLCASSWTTRGNSPLHFGNGTRLTVT.

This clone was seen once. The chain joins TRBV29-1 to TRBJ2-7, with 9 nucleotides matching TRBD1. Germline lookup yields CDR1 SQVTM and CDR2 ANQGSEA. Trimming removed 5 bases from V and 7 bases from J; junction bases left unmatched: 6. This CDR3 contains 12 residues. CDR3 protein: CSVSQGAGEQYF. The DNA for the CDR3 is TGCAGCGTTTCACAGGGGGCTGGAGAGCAGTACTTC.

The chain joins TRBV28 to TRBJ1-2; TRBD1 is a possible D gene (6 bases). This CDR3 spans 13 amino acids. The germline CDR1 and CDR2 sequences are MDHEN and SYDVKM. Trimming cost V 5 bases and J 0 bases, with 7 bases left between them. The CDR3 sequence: CASSRTANYGYTF. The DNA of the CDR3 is TGTGCCAGCAGTAGGACAGCTAACTATGGCTACACCTTC.

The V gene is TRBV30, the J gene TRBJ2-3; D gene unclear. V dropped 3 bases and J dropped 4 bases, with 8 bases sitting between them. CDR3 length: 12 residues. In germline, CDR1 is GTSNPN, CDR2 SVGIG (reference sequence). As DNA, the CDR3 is TGTGCCTGGAGCCTACGGGCAGATACGCAGTATTTT. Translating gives CAWSLRADTQYF.

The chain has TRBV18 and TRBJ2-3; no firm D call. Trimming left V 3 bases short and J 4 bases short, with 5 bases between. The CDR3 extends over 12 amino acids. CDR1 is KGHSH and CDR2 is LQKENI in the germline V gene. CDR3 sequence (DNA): TGTGCCAGCTCACCGGTCGCAGATACGCAGTATTTT. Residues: CASSPVADTQYF.

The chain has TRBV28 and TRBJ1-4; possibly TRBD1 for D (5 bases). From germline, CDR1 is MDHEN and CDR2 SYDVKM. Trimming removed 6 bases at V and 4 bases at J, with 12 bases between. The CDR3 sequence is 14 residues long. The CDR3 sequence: CASSASGGNEKLFF. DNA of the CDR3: TGTGCCAGCAGCGCTTCGGGGGGTAATGAAAAACTGTTTTTT.

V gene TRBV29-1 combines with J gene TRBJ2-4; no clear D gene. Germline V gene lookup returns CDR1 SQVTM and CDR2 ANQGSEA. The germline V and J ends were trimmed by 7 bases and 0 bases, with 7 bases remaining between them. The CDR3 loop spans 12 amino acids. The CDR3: CSAAVAKNIQYF. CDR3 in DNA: TGCAGCGCTGCCGTAGCCAAAAACATTCAGTACTTC.

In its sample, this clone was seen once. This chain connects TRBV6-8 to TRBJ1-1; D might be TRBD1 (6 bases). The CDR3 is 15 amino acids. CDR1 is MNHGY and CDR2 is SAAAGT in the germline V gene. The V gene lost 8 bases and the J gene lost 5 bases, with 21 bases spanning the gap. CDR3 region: CASLSGAGEGTEAFF. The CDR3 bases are TGTGCCAGCCTCAGTGGGGCAGGGGAAGGGACTGAAGCTTTCTTT.

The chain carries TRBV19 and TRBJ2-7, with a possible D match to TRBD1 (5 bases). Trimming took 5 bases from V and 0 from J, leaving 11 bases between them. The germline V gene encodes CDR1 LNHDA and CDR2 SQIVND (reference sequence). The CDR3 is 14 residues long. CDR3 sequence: CASSPQGISYEQYF. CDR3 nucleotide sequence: TGTGCCAGTAGTCCCCAGGGTATCTCCTACGAGCAGTACTTC.

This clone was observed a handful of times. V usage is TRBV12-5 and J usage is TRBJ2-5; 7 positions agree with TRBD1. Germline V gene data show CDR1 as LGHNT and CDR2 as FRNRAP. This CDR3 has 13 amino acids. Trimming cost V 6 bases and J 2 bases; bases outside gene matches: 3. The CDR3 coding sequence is TGTGCTAGTGGCCGGGGACAGCAAGAGACCCAGTACTTC. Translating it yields CASGRGQQETQYF.

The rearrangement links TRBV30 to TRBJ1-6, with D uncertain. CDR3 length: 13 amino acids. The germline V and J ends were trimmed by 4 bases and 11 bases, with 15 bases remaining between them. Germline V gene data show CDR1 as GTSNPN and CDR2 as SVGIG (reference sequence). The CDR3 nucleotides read TGTGCCTGGAATGTAACCCGGGAAGCACCCCTCCACTTT. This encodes CAWNVTREAPLHF. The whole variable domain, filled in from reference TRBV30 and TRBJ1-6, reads SQTIHQWPATLVQPVGSPLSLECTVEGTSNPNLYWYRQAAGRGLQLLFYSVGIGQISSEVPQNLSASRPQDRQFILSSKKLLLSDSGFYLCAWNVTREAPLHFGNGTRLTVT.

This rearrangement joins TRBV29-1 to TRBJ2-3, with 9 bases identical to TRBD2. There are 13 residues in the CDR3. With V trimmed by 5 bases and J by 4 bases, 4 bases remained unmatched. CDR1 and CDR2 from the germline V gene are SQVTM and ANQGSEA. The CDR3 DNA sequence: TGCAGCGTTAGTGGGACTAGCCCAGATACGCAGTATTTT. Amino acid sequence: CSVSGTSPDTQYF.

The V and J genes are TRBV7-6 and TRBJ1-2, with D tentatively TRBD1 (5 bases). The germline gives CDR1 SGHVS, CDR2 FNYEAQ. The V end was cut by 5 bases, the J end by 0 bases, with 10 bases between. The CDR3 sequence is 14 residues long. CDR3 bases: TGTGCCAGCAGCCCGGGACCGACTAACTATGGCTACACCTTC. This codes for CASSPGPTNYGYTF.